This T cell receptor beta chain was identified in a study of blood T cell repertoires in COVID-19 (TCRdb year 2020). About the investigation overall: Collaborator samples came from the United States, Italy and Spain and covered acute and convalescent phases of COVID-19. The prospective study material was composed of cDNA or gDNA derived from T cells, B-cell-depleted T cells, or PBMCs. The dataset comprised deeply sampled blood TCRbeta repertoires from subjects exposed to, actively infected with, or recovered from COVID-19. The repertoires were released in a freely available public database meant as a resource for research on the immune response to SARS-CoV-2. Samples came from the ongoing ImmuneRACE study (first 160 participants) plus 1,254 subjects from 6 global collaborators. Nearly every sample came with metadata listing a de-identified subject ID, COVID-19 status, age in years and sex. Where HLA class I and class II types were available, the types were taken from metadata supplied by the sample provider, not from assay-based typing.

Each collaborating institution followed its own protocols to collect whole blood in K2EDTA tubes. Collaborator samples were shipped for TCRbeta analysis as frozen whole blood, isolated PBMCs, or DNA extracted from either sample type. Remarks on this clone: It lacks a known antigen. Base qualities are not recorded, but no much larger clone differs from it by a single base.

The study at large found these results: The amount of clinical and demographic metadata varied by source and participant and was provided uncurated.

TCRbeta CDR3 regions were amplified from genomic DNA using the immunoSEQ Assay, a bias-controlled multiplex PCR. In the original analysis: The number of nucleated cells in each sample was estimated from the amplification of reference gene primers within the assay. Sequence reads were collapsed and filtered to measure the absolute abundance of every unique TCRbeta CDR3 rearrangement. Productive Simpson clonality was computed per sample as the square root of Simpson's diversity index over productive rearrangements. Imported from immuneACCESS, the table was reduced by TCRdb to in-frame sequences with V and J called. These copies leave out some clones; in studies compared against another copy, an unresolved V gene accounts for under half, and the cause of the remainder is not known. The V and J calls and clone size come from that table; D and trimming were worked out from the DNA. This sample lists tens of thousands of clones; roughly 90% were detected once. The ten largest clonotypes hold approximately 1.4% of the sample.

From the germline V gene, CDR1 is SGHDT and CDR2 is YYEEEE. A distance of 17 bases separates the germline ends of V and J, which lose 4 bases and 6 bases respectively. The CDR3, from cysteine to phenylalanine, totals 15 residues. The read is trimmed to its CDR3 DNA, 45 bases read in frame from base 1. The material sequenced was peripheral blood. This chain joins TRBV5-6 to TRBJ2-1; a weak D assignment points to TRBD1 (5 bases agree). The source is a man in his forties or fifties with acute or convalescent COVID-19. The DNA sequence is given as TGTGCCAGCAGCCCGATTCAGGGAAGGTTCAATGAGCAGTTCTTC. Its protein product is CASSPIQGRFNEQFF.